Below, one T cell receptor beta chain is given with its context. Its target is unknown. No cell sorting was done before RNA was extracted from the tissue. Between August and November 2014, newly diagnosed, chemotherapy-naive lung cancer patients underwent thoracic surgery in China. The data stem from a study of tumor and adjacent non-tumor tissue in lung cancer. The wider study: On average, productive TCRbeta reads reached 4 million to 4.5 million per sample. General study findings and limits: Tumor TCR diversity, when higher, was linked to shorter survival. Tumor tissue had significantly higher TCR diversity than normal lung.

CDR1 is DFQATT and CDR2 is SNEGSKA in the germline V gene (reference sequence). This CDR3 is built from 16 residues. A modified ARM-PCR protocol with three rounds of nested PCR amplified TCRbeta. TCRdb recomputed calls from the multiplex PCR reads with MiXCR, one row per CDR3 protein. Counted here are 65,000 to 95,000 distinct CDR3 sequences, 75% to 90% occurring once; the ten biggest clones make up less than 15%. The sequencing sample was made of lung tumor tissue. The chain combines TRBV20-1 with TRBJ2-4, with D maybe TRBD1 (6 bases). The source of this sequence is a woman in her forties or fifties with non-small cell lung cancer. CDR3 sequence (DNA): TGCCTTGCCCAGGGGTTTAGCGAGAGTCGTGGAAACATTCAGTACTTC. This codes for CLAQGFSESRGNIQYF.